The 21 T cell receptor beta chains below come from one sample, sequenced in a study of cytomegalovirus exposure and HLA in healthy donors. Generated by immunoSEQ multiplex PCR, the TCRdb table keeps only in-frame clones and is missing some. The repertoire holds some 150,000 clones, with less than 90% as singletons. Material for sequencing was PBMCs. These receptors were obtained from a young woman in good health and CMV-seropositive.

The sample holds a few counts of this clone. CDR3 bases: TGTGCCAGCAGCTTCCAGAACGAGCAGTACTTC. This translates into CASSFQNEQYF. The chain joins TRBV7-9 to TRBJ2-7; unclear D gene. V lost 3 bases, J lost 5 bases, and 5 bases lay in between. This CDR3 has 11 residues. Germline V lookup: CDR1 SEHNR, CDR2 FQNEAQ (reference sequence).

The chain employs TRBV11-3 and TRBJ2-5; the D gene is possibly TRBD1 (6 bases). The CDR3 is made up of 17 amino acids. Trimming stripped 2 bases from V and 7 bases from J, with 23 bases between. Germline lookup yields CDR1 SGHNT and CDR2 YENEEA. Here the CDR3 reads CASSLRVLPQGMGTQYF. The DNA for the CDR3 is TGTGCCAGCAGCTTAAGAGTATTGCCACAGGGAATGGGGACCCAGTACTTC.

The chain recombines TRBV5-1 with TRBJ2-5; TRBD2 aligns across 11 bases. The CDR3 has 15 residues. Germline CDR1 is SGHRS and CDR2 is YFSETQ. V lost 4 bases, J lost 1 base, and 3 bases stayed unmatched. This CDR3 reads CASSRTSGPQETQYF. In DNA form, the CDR3 reads TGCGCCAGCAGCCGGACTAGCGGGCCCCAAGAGACCCAGTACTTC.

V is TRBV5-6 and J is TRBJ2-7; 9 bases are shared with TRBD1. Germline lookup yields CDR1 SGHDT and CDR2 YYEEEE. The J segment lost 7 bases and the V segment lost 4 bases, leaving 12 bases of the junction unmatched. The CDR3 is 15 residues long. Here the CDR3 DNA reads TGTGCCAGCAGCGCGACCGGGACAGGGTTAGGAGAGCAGTACTTC. Its protein product is CASSATGTGLGEQYF.

V usage is TRBV15 and J usage is TRBJ1-1, with D tentatively TRBD1 (5 bases). CDR1 is LNHNV, CDR2 YYDKDF, per germline (reference sequence). The CDR3 consists of 13 residues. V lost 0 bases and J lost 5, with 7 bases in between. The DNA of the CDR3 is TGTGCCACCAGCAGAGATCGGGGGACTGAAGCTTTCTTT. This codes for CATSRDRGTEAFF.

This clone was counted only a few times. The chain is built from TRBV5-1 and TRBJ2-2; 8 bases are shared with TRBD2. Germline CDR1 reads SGHRS; CDR2 reads YFSETQ. V shed 8 bases and J 7 bases; nucleotides not matched to a gene: 16. The CDR3 spans 16 residues. CDR3 sequence: CASSGSGGPSGGELFF. The CDR3 DNA is TGCGCCAGTTCCGGTTCGGGAGGGCCTTCGGGCGGGGAGCTGTTTTTT.

The genes are TRBV19 and TRBJ1-1; a weak D match, TRBD1 (6 bases). The CDR3 runs to 17 residues. The germline V gene encodes CDR1 LNHDA and CDR2 SQIVND (reference sequence). Trimming cost V 3 bases and J 2 bases, with 19 bases left between them. CDR3 sequence: CASSIPRRGGANTEAFF. The CDR3 DNA reads as TGTGCCAGTAGTATTCCCCGACGTGGGGGGGCTAACACTGAAGCTTTCTTT.

The chain recombines TRBV13 with TRBJ2-2, with 11 bases aligning to TRBD1. This CDR3 is 15 amino acids long. Per the germline V gene, CDR1 is PRHDT and CDR2 is FYEKMQ (reference sequence). V dropped 5 bases and J dropped 4; count of bases not matched to a gene: 3. As DNA, the CDR3 is TGTGCCAGCAGCCCAGGGACAGGGGGCACCGGGGAGCTGTTTTTT. Translating gives CASSPGTGGTGELFF.

The chain combines TRBV7-9 with TRBJ2-7; TRBD2 aligns across 7 bases. This CDR3 comprises 16 residues. The junction had 16 bases not matched to a gene; V was cut back by 5 bases and J by 6 bases. Germline V gene data show CDR1 as SEHNR and CDR2 as FQNEAQ (reference sequence). CDR3 nucleotide sequence: TGTGCCAGCAGCCCCACAGGTGGGAGGGCCGACCCCGAGCAGTACTTC. It yields the protein CASSPTGGRADPEQYF.

This chain links TRBV30 with TRBJ1-3; 10 bases fit TRBD1. The ends lost 0 bases at V and 4 bases at J; junction bases unmatched: 6. The CDR3 sequence is 16 residues long. The germline V gene has CDR1 GTSNPN and CDR2 SVGIG (reference sequence). CDR3 sequence reads: CAWSVRQGAAGNTIYF. For the CDR3, the DNA is TGTGCCTGGAGTGTACGACAGGGGGCAGCCGGAAACACCATATATTTT.

The chain couples TRBV7-2 to TRBJ2-5, with 8 bases aligning to TRBD2. Germline trimming cut 5 bases from V and 7 bases from J; bases unmatched to any gene: 0. Germline V gene data show CDR1 as SGHTA and CDR2 as FQGNSA. The CDR3 extends over 11 amino acids. CDR3 sequence (DNA): TGTGCCAGCAGCGCGGGGGGGACCCAGTACTTC. Translating it yields CASSAGGTQYF.

This clone was seen just once. J is TRBJ1-4 and V is TRBV15; 11 bases fit TRBD1. The trim removed 0 bases at V and 7 bases at J, leaving 1 base unmatched. Germline V gene sequence: CDR1 LNHNV, CDR2 YYDKDF (reference sequence). The CDR3 is 15 amino acids. The CDR3 spells CATSREGTGGEKLFF. DNA for the CDR3: TGTGCCACCAGCAGAGAGGGGACAGGGGGTGAAAAACTGTTTTTT.

CDR3 sequence: CASSQRNMNTEAFF. Written as DNA, the CDR3 is TGCGCCAGCAGCCAGCGGAATATGAACACTGAAGCTTTCTTT. This chain uses TRBV4-1 with TRBJ1-1; D ambiguous. V gave up 3 bases and J gave up 0 bases, with 8 bases separating them. The CDR3 is made up of 14 amino acids. Germline V CDR1 and CDR2: MGHRA, YSYEKL.

The CDR3 sequence: CASSQAPAPSRGETQYF. CDR3 coding DNA: TGCGCCAGCAGCCAAGCCCCAGCGCCAAGTCGCGGGGAGACCCAGTACTTC. The chain combines TRBV4-1 with TRBJ2-5, with D tentatively TRBD2 (5 bases). Trimming stripped 1 base from V and 5 bases from J, with 20 bases between. This CDR3 is built from 17 residues. Germline-derived CDR1 and CDR2 are MGHRA and YSYEKL.

The V and J genes are TRBV10-3 and TRBJ2-7; the D gene is possibly TRBD2 (6 bases). The V gene lost 8 bases and the J gene lost 3 bases, with 11 bases spanning the gap. Germline V gene lookup returns CDR1 ENHRY and CDR2 SYGVKD. The CDR3 has 12 residues. The CDR3 sequence is CAISSAHYEQYF. The CDR3 DNA follows: TGTGCCATCTCTAGCGCACACTACGAGCAGTACTTC.

The gene calls are TRBV27 and TRBJ2-1; TRBD2 might be the D (5 bases). CDR1 is MNHEY and CDR2 is SMNVEV in the germline V gene (reference sequence). The CDR3 has 14 amino acids. V was pared by 5 bases and J by 8 bases, with 16 bases between. Written as DNA, the CDR3 is TGTGCCAGCAGTGCCCTAGCTCGGATCCATGAGCAGTTCTTC. Translation: CASSALARIHEQFF.

The V and J genes are TRBV7-9 and TRBJ1-2; D not certain. Germline-derived CDR1 and CDR2 are SEHNR and FQNEAQ (reference sequence). This CDR3 has 15 amino acids. V was clipped by 2 bases and J by 3 bases, with 13 bases between them. CDR3 sequence (DNA): TGTGCCAGCAGCTTAACGGCACGACGGGACTATGGCTACACCTTC. Translated: CASSLTARRDYGYTF. The complete variable domain, with remaining parts taken from reference TRBV7-9 and TRBJ1-2, reads DTGVSQNPRHKITKRGQNVTFRCDPISEHNRLYWYRQTLGQGPEFLTYFQNEAQLEKSRLLSDRFSAERPKGSFSTLEIQRTEQGDSAMYLCASSLTARRDYGYTFGSGTRLTVV.

The chain carries TRBV7-2 and TRBJ2-7; perhaps TRBD2 as D (6 bases). Germline lookup yields CDR1 SGHTA and CDR2 FQGNSA. The CDR3 has 14 amino acids. V dropped 5 bases and J dropped 2 bases, with 13 bases sitting between them. The CDR3 region has the DNA TGTGCCAGCAGCCTGAGACTAGAAACCTACGAGCAGTACTTC. Translated, it gives CASSLRLETYEQYF.

The chain combines TRBV30 with TRBJ2-1; D gene uncertain. CDR1 is GTSNPN and CDR2 is SVGIG in the germline V gene (reference sequence). The CDR3 runs 12 residues. Trimming removed 3 bases from V and 5 bases from J, with 8 bases in between. CDR3 amino acids: CAWSPSDNEQFF. The DNA of the CDR3 is TGTGCCTGGAGCCCGTCCGACAATGAGCAGTTCTTC.

The chain carries TRBV18 and TRBJ2-7, with 9 bases matching TRBD1. Germline V lookup: CDR1 KGHSH, CDR2 LQKENI. The J segment lost 6 bases and the V segment lost 6 bases, leaving 9 bases of the junction unmatched. This CDR3 is 14 amino acids long. The CDR3 DNA reads as TGTGCCAGCTCCCCCCGGGACAGGGATCGCGAGCAGTACTTC. Translation: CASSPRDRDREQYF.

The chain has TRBV28 and TRBJ2-1; 12 bases fit TRBD2. This CDR3 is 16 amino acids long. Germline V gene lookup returns CDR1 MDHEN and CDR2 SYDVKM. V shed 6 bases, J shed 2 bases, and the junction held 5 bases outside the gene matches. CDR3: CASSFLAGGPYNEQFF. CDR3 nucleotide sequence: TGTGCCAGCAGCTTCCTAGCGGGAGGGCCCTACAATGAGCAGTTCTTC. The variable domain in full, with the rest retrieved from reference TRBV28 and TRBJ2-1, is DVKVTQSSRYLVKRTGEKVFLECVQDMDHENMFWYRQDPGLGLRLIYFSYDVKMKEKGDIPEGYSVSREKKERFSLILESASTNQTSMYLCASSFLAGGPYNEQFFGPGTRLTVL.